These 11 T cell receptor beta chains share one sample of origin, sequenced in a study of beta chain features in type 1 diabetes. Findings and limits, study-wide: All four CD4+ subsets of Type 1 diabetes patients contained TCRB CDR3s that were moderately but significantly shorter.

These receptors have no identified antigens. Every isolated RNA sample was fully reverse transcribed, so sequencing captured expressed TCRB transcripts. Produced via immunoSEQ multiplex PCR; TCRdb's table is partial and in-frame only. The sample includes about 150,000 clones, 7.5% to 8.5% of them seen just once. The sequenced sample was central memory CD4+ T cells from blood. The receptors originated from a man aged 18 to 30 with type 1 diabetes.

CDR3 coding DNA: TGCAGCGTTGGACCGACCGGCCAGCGATTTGCAGATACGCAGTATTTT. Translated: CSVGPTGQRFADTQYF. V and J are TRBV29-1 and TRBJ2-3; no clear D. This CDR3 comprises 16 residues. Germline V gene data show CDR1 as SQVTM and CDR2 as ANQGSEA. V lost 4 bases and J lost 4, with 21 bases in between.

This clone was detected only a few times. The chain couples TRBV2 to TRBJ2-5; TRBD2 agrees at 11 bases. The junction had 5 bases not matched to a gene; V was cut back by 2 bases and J by 6 bases. The germline V gene has CDR1 SNHLY and CDR2 FYNNEI. The CDR3 is 15 amino acids. CDR3 DNA: TGTGCCAGCAGTGAACTTACTAGCGGGAGTAAGACCCAGTACTTC. As protein: CASSELTSGSKTQYF.

The CDR3 loop is CSVEAHDGGYTF. CDR3 nucleotide sequence: TGCAGCGTTGAAGCCCACGACGGGGGCTACACCTTC. The chain has TRBV29-1 and TRBJ1-2, with D unresolved. The length of the CDR3 is 12 residues. CDR1 is SQVTM, CDR2 ANQGSEA, per germline. Trimming took 1 base from V and 8 from J, leaving 11 bases between them.

This clone has only a few counts. The chain carries TRBV9 and TRBJ1-1; D not resolved. Germline loops: CDR1 SGDLS, CDR2 YYNGEE. The CDR3 runs 14 residues. V dropped 2 bases and J dropped 4 bases, with 12 bases sitting between them. The CDR3 DNA reads TGTGCCAGCAGCGTGACGGGAATCACCACTGAAGCTTTCTTT. This codes for CASSVTGITTEAFF.

The chain links TRBV5-1 to TRBJ2-1, with D maybe TRBD2 (6 bases). V was pared by 1 base and J by 6 bases, with 11 bases between. Germline loops: CDR1 SGHRS, CDR2 YFSETQ. This CDR3 has 14 residues. The CDR3 protein is CASSLRLDVNEQFF. The CDR3 nucleotides are TGCGCCAGCAGCTTGAGACTAGATGTCAATGAGCAGTTCTTC.

CDR3 coding DNA: TGTGCCAGCAGTCTGGACCAGCGGAATCAGTACTTC. Its translation: CASSLDQRNQYF. The chain joins TRBV6-6 to TRBJ2-4; D may be TRBD2 (5 bases). Trimming took off 5 bases at V and 12 bases at J, with 14 bases between the two ends. The germline gives CDR1 MNHNY, CDR2 SVGAGI (reference sequence). The CDR3 sequence is 12 residues long.

This clone was detected a few times. The chain carries TRBV18 and TRBJ2-7; no definite D call. Trimming took off 3 bases at V and 2 bases at J, with 11 bases between the two ends. CDR3 length equals 14 residues. The V gene's germline CDR1 is KGHSH and CDR2 LQKENI. CDR3 protein: CASSPGQGAYEQYF. The CDR3 coding sequence is TGTGCCAGCTCACCTGGTCAAGGAGCCTACGAGCAGTACTTC.

This clone was seen only a few times. The J gene is TRBJ1-5, the V gene TRBV4-2, with TRBD1 identical over 7 bases. V was pared by 1 base and J by 0 bases, with 3 bases of the junction left unmatched. The CDR3 has 16 amino acids. From germline, CDR1 is LGHNA and CDR2 YNFKEQ. The CDR3: CASSQGQGYSNQPQHF. The CDR3 DNA sequence: TGTGCCAGCAGCCAAGGACAGGGTTATAGCAATCAGCCCCAGCATTTT.

In its sample, this clone was seen a few times. The chain combines TRBV27 with TRBJ2-1; 8 bases are a match to TRBD2. Trimming took 5 bases from V and 7 from J; bases not matched to a gene: 1. CDR1 and CDR2 (germline): MNHEY, SMNVEV (reference sequence). This CDR3 has 12 residues. This CDR3 reads CASSKRENEQFF. In DNA, the CDR3 is TGTGCCAGCAGTAAGCGGGAGAATGAGCAGTTCTTC.

The chain recombines TRBV4-1 with TRBJ1-5; 7 bases agree with TRBD1. This CDR3 is 19 amino acids long. Germline V gene lookup returns CDR1 MGHRA and CDR2 YSYEKL. V lost 4 bases and J lost 1; bases outside the gene matches: 16. The CDR3 bases are TGCGCCAGCAGCCTAATAACGAGCCGAGAACAGGGGAGCAATCAGCCCCAGCATTTT. It encodes CASSLITSREQGSNQPQHF.

This clone has just a few counts. This sequence joins TRBV28 and TRBJ1-2, with a possible D match to TRBD1 (5 bases). This CDR3 region has 12 residues. CDR1 is MDHEN and CDR2 is SYDVKM in the germline V gene. The V end lost 4 bases, the J end lost 8 bases, and 11 bases lay between the germline ends. This CDR3 reads CASSSGLRGYTF. The CDR3 region has the DNA TGTGCCAGCAGTTCGGGACTGAGGGGCTACACCTTC.